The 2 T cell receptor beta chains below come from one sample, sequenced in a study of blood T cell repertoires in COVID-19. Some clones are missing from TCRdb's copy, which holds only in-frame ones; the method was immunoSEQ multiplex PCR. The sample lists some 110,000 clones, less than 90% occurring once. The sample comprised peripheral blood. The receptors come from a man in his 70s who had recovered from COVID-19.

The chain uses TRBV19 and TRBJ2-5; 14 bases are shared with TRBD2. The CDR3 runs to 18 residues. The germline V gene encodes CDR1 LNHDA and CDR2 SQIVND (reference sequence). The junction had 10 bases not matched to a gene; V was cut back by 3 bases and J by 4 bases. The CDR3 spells CASSITGTSGSGRETQYF. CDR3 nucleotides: TGTGCCAGTAGTATCACCGGGACTAGCGGGAGCGGTAGAGAGACCCAGTACTTC.

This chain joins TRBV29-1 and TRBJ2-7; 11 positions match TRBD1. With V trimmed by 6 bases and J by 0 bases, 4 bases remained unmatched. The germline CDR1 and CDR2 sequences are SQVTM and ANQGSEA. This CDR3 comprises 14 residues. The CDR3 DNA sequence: TGCAGCGTGGGGACAGGGGGAAGCTCCTACGAGCAGTACTTC. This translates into CSVGTGGSSYEQYF.